This TCR beta chain came from a study of T cells in Graves' hyperthyroidism and ophthalmopathy. Study background: Peripheral blood was drawn at first diagnosis, prior to all treatment. Overall study findings and caveats: The blood repertoire included most of the expanded thyroid clonotypes above 0.001. Ophthalmopathy, which appeared later, was predicted by the model a median around 6.9 months before onset.

J gave up 9 bases and V 5 bases, and 14 bases lay outside the gene matches. The CDR3 loop spans 17 amino acids. Germline V lookup: CDR1 SGHAT, CDR2 FQNNGV. Exclusion followed for patients with uncontrolled infection, other autoimmune disease, pregnancy or lactation. Amplified regions were TCR beta CDR3 sequences from RNA transcripts. Researchers ran a first-round RT-PCR on the TCR CDR3 using the HTBI primer set. TCRdb fed the multiplex PCR reads into MiXCR, producing one record per CDR3 protein. The sample gives about 610,000 distinct CDR3 sequences, around 15% of which show up once; around 3.5% is in the top ten. This clonotype was counted a few times. Its antigen is not known.

Sequences were obtained from blood. The TCR was taken from a woman in her thirties or forties with Graves' ophthalmopathy. This chain joins TRBV11-2 and TRBJ2-2; TRBD2 matches at 11 bases. The CDR3 DNA is TGTGCCAGCAGCCCTCAGACGACTAGCGGGGTACTCCGGGAGCTGTTTTTT. It codes for CASSPQTTSGVLRELFF.